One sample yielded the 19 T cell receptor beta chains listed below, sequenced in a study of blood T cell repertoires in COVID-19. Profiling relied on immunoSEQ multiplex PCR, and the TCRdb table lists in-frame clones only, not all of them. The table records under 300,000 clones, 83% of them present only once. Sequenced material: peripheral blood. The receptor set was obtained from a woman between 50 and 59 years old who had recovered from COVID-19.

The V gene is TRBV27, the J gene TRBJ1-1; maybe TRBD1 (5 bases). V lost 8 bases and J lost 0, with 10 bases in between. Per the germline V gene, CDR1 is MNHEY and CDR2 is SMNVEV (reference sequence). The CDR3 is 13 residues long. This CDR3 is CASGGQMNTEAFF. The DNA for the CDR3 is TGTGCCAGCGGCGGACAAATGAACACTGAAGCTTTCTTT.

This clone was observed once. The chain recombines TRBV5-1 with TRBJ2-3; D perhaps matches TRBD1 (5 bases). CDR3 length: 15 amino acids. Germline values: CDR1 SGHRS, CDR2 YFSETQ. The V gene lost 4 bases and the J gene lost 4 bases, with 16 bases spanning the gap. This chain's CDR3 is CASSVDFQGSDTQYF. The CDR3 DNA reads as TGCGCCAGCAGCGTGGATTTCCAGGGTTCAGATACGCAGTATTTT.

This CDR3 reads CASSPGTSGSPYNEQFF. The DNA for the CDR3 is TGTGCCAGCAGTCCCGGGACTAGCGGGAGCCCCTACAATGAGCAGTTCTTC. This chain links TRBV27 with TRBJ2-1; 14 bases are shared with TRBD2. CDR3 length equals 17 residues. In germline, CDR1 is MNHEY, CDR2 SMNVEV (reference sequence). Trimming took 5 bases from V and 2 from J; bases not matched to a gene: 5.

CDR3: CSVRGEGFVAGELFF. The CDR3 region has the DNA TGCAGCGTTCGGGGGGAGGGGTTTGTGGCCGGGGAGCTGTTTTTT. The chain combines TRBV29-1 with TRBJ2-2; 7 nucleotides line up with TRBD2. Germline V gene lookup returns CDR1 SQVTM and CDR2 ANQGSEA. The junction had 12 bases not matched to a gene; V was cut back by 5 bases and J by 6 bases. The CDR3 is 15 residues long.

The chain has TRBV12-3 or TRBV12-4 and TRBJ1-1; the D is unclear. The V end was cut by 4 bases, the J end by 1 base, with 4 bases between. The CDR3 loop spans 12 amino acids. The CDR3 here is CASSYGNTEAFF. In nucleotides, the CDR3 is TGTGCCAGCAGTTACGGGAACACTGAAGCTTTCTTT.

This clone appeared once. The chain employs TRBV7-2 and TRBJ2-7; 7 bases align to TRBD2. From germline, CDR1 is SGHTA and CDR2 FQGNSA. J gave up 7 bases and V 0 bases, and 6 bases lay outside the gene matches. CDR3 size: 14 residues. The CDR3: CASSLAAGVGEQYF. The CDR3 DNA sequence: TGTGCCAGCAGCTTAGCGGCGGGAGTGGGTGAGCAGTACTTC.

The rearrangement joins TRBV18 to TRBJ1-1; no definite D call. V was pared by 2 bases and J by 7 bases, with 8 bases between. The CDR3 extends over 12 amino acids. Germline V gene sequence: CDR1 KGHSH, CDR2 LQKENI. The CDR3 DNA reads TGTGCCAGCTCACCAGAAGCCCGTGAAGCTTTCTTT. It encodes CASSPEAREAFF.

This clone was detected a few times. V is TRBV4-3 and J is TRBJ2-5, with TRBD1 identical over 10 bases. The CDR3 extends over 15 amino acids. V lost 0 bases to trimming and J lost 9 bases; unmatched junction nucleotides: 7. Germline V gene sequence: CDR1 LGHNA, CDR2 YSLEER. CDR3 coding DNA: TGCGCCAGCAGCCAAGACGACAGGGGGCAACGTGCCCAGTACTTC. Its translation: CASSQDDRGQRAQYF.

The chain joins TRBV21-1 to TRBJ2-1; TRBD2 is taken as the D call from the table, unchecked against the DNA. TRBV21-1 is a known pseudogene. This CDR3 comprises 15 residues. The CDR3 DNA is TGTGCCAGCAGCAAAGCGCTTTGGGGGACTAGATGTGGGTTCTTC. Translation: CASSKALWGTRCGFF.

Here the CDR3 reads CASSSDRAYSSYNEQFF. The CDR3 DNA is TGTGCCAGCAGTTCTGACAGGGCCTACAGCTCCTACAATGAGCAGTTCTTC. The chain couples TRBV28 to TRBJ2-1, with 7 bases that match TRBD1. CDR3 size: 17 residues. The V gene's germline CDR1 is MDHEN and CDR2 SYDVKM. V was clipped by 4 bases and J by 0 bases; unmatched bases: 9.

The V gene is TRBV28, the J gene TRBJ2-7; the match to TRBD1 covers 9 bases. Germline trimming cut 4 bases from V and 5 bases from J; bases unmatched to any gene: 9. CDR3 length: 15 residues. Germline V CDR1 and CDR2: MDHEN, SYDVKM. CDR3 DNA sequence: TGTGCCAGCAGTTCCCCCGGGACAGGGTCCCACGAGCAGTACTTC. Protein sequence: CASSSPGTGSHEQYF.

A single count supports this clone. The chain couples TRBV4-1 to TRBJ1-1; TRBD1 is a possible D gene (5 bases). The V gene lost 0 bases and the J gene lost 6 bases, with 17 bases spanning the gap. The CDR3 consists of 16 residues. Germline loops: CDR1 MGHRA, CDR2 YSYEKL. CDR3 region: CASSQDPGADFSEAFF. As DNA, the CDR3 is TGCGCCAGCAGCCAAGACCCTGGGGCAGATTTTTCTGAAGCTTTCTTT.

CDR3 loop: CASSSYGGQPQHF. The CDR3 DNA follows: TGTGCCAGCAGCTCATACGGTGGTCAGCCCCAGCATTTT. The V and J genes are TRBV6-5 and TRBJ1-5; D not resolved. Germline-derived CDR1 and CDR2 are MNHEY and SVGAGI. V lost 6 bases, J lost 6 bases, and 12 bases lay in between. The CDR3 is 13 residues long.

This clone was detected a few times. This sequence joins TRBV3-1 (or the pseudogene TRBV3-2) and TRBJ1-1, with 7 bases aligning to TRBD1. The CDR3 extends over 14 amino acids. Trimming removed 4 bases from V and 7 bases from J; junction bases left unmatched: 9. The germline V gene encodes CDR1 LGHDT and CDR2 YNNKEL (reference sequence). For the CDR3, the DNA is TGTGCCAGCAGCCTCGCAGGGGGTAACGATGAAGCTTTCTTT. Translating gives CASSLAGGNDEAFF.

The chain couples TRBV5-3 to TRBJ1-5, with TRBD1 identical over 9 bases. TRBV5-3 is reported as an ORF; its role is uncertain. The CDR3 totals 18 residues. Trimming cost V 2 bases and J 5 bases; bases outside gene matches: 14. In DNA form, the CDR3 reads TGTGCCAGAAGCTTTCTTACAAACCGGGACAGGGAAGATCAGCCCCAGCATTTT. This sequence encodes CARSFLTNRDREDQPQHF.

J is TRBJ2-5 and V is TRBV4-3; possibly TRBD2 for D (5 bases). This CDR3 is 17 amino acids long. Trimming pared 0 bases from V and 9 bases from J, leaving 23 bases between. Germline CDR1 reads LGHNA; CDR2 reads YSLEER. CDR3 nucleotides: TGCGCCAGCAGCCAAGATCGGGATCGAGTTGTACGCAAGCCCCAGTACTTC. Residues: CASSQDRDRVVRKPQYF.

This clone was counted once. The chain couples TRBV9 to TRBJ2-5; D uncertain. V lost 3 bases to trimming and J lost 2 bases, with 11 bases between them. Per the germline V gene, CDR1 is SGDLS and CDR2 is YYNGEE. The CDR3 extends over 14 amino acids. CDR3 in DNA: TGTGCCAGCAGCGGGGTAGTAGCACAAGAGACCCAGTACTTC. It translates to CASSGVVAQETQYF.

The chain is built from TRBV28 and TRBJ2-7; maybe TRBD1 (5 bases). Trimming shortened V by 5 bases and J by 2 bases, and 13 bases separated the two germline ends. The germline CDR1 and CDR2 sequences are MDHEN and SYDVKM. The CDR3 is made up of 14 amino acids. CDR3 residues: CASSVDSSAYEQYF. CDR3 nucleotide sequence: TGTGCCAGCAGTGTTGACAGCTCGGCCTACGAGCAGTACTTC. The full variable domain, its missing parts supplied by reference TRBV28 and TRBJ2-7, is DVKVTQSSRYLVKRTGEKVFLECVQDMDHENMFWYRQDPGLGLRLIYFSYDVKMKEKGDIPEGYSVSREKKERFSLILESASTNQTSMYLCASSVDSSAYEQYFGPGTRLTVT.

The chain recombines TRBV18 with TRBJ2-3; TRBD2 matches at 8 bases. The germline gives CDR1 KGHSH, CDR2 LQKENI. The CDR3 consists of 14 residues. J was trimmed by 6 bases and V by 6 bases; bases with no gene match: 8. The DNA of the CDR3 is TGTGCCAGCTCGGAAGCGGGAGTGACGGATACGCAGTATTTT. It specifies CASSEAGVTDTQYF.